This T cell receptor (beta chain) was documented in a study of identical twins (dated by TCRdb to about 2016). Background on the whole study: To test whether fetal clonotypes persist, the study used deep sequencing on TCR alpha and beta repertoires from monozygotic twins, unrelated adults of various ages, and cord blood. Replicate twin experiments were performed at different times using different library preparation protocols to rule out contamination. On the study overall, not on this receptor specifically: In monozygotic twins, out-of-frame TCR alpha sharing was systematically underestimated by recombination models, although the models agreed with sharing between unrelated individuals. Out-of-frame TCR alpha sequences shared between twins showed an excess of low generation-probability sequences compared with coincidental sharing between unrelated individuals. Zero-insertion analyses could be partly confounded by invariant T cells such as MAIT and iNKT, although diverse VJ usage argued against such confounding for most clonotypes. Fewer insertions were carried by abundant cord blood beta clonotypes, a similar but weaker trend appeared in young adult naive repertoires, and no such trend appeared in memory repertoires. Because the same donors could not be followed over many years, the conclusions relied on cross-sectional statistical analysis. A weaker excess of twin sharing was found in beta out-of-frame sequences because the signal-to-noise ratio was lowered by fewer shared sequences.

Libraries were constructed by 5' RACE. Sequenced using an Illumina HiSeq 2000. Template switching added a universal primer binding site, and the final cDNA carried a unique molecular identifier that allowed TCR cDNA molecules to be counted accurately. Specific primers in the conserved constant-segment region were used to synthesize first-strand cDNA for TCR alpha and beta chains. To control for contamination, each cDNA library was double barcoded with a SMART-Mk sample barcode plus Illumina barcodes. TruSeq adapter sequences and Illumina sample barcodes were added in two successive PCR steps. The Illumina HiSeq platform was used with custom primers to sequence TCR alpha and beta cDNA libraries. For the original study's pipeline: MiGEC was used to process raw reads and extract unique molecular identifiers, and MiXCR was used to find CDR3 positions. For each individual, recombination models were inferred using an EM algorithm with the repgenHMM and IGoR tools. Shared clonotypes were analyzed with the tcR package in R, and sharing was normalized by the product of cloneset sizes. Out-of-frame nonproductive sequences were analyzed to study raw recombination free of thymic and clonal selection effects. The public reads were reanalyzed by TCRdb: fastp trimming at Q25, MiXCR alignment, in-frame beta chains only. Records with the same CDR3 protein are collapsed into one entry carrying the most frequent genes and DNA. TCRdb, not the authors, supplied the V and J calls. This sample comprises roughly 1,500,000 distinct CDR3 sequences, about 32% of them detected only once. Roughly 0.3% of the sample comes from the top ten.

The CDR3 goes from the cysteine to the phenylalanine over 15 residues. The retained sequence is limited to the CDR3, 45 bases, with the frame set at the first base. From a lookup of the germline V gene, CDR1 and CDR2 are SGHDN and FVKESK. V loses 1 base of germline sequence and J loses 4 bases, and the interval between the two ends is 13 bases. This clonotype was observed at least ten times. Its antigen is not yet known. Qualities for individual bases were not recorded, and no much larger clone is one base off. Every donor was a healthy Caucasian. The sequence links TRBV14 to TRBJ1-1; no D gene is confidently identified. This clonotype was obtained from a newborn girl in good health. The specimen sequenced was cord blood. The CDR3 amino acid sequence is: CASSQGGLFTTEAFF. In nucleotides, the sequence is TGTGCCAGCAGCCAAGGAGGTCTCTTTACCACTGAAGCTTTCTTT.